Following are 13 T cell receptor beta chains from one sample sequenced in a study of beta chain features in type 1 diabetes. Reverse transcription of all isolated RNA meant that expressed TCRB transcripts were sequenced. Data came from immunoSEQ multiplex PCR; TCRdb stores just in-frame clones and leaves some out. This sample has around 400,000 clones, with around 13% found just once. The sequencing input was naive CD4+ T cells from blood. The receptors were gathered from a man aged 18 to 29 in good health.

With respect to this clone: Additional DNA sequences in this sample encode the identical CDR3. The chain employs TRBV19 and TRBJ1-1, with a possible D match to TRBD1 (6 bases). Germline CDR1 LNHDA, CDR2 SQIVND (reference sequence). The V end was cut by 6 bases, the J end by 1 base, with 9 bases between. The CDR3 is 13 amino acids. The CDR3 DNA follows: TGTGCCAGTAGCCTGGACAGGAACACTGAAGCTTTCTTT. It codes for CASSLDRNTEAFF.

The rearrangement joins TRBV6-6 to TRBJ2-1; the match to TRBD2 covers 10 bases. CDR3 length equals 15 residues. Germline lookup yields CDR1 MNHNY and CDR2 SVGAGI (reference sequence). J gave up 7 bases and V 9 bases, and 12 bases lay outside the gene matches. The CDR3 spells CASWGLAISGNEQFF. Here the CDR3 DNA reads TGTGCCAGTTGGGGACTAGCGATCTCGGGGAATGAGCAGTTCTTC.

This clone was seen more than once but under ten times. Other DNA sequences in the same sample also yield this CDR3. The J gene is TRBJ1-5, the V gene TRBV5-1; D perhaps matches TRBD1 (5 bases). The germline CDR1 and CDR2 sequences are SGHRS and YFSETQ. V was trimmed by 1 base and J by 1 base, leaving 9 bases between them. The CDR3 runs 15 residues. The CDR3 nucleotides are TGCGCCAGCAGCTTGACAGGTTCCAGCAATCAGCCCCAGCATTTT. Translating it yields CASSLTGSSNQPQHF.

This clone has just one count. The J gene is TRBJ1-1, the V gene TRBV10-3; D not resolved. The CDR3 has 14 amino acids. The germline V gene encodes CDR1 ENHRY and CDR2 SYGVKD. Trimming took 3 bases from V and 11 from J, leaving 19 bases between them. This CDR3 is CAISEYFQAPKAFF. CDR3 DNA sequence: TGTGCCATCAGTGAATATTTTCAGGCGCCGAAGGCTTTCTTT.

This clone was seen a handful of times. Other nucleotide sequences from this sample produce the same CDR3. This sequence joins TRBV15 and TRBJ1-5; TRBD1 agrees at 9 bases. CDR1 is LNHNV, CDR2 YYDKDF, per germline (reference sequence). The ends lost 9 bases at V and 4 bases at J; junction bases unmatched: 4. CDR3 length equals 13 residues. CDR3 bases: TGTGCCACGTCGGGACAGGGTAATCAGCCCCAGCATTTT. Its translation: CATSGQGNQPQHF.

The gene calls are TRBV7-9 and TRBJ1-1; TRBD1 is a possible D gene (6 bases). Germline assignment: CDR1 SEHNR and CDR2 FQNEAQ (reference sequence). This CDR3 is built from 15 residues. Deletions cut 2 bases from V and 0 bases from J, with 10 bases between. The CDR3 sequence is CASSLLRGMNTEAFF. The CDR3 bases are TGTGCCAGCAGCTTACTTAGGGGGATGAACACTGAAGCTTTCTTT.

CDR3 bases: TGTGCCAGCGGACTTAGGACAGGATCCTATGGCTACACCTTC. Translation: CASGLRTGSYGYTF. The chain is built from TRBV27 and TRBJ1-2; TRBD1 agrees at 7 bases. This CDR3 region has 14 residues. The V segment lost 8 bases and the J segment 4 bases; nucleotides outside the gene matches: 10. The germline V gene encodes CDR1 MNHEY and CDR2 SMNVEV (reference sequence).

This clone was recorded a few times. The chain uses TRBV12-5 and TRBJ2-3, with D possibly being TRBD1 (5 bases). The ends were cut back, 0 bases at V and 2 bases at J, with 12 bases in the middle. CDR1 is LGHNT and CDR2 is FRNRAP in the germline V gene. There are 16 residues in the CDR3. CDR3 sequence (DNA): TGTGCTAGTGGTTTGGTGACAGACAGAAACACAGATACGCAGTATTTT. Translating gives CASGLVTDRNTDTQYF.

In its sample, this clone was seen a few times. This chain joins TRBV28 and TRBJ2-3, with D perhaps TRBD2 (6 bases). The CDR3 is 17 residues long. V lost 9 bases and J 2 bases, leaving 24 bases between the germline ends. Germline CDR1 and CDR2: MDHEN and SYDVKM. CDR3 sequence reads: CASPPSVGGADTDTQYF. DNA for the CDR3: TGTGCCAGTCCTCCTTCGGTTGGCGGGGCCGACACAGATACGCAGTATTTT. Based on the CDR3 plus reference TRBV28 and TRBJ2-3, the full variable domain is DVKVTQSSRYLVKRTGEKVFLECVQDMDHENMFWYRQDPGLGLRLIYFSYDVKMKEKGDIPEGYSVSREKKERFSLILESASTNQTSMYLCASPPSVGGADTDTQYFGPGTRLTVL.

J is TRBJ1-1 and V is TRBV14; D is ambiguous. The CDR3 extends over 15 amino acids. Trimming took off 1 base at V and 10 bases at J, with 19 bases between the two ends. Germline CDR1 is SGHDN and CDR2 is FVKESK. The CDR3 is CASSQGNGHSIGAFF. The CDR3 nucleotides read TGTGCCAGCAGCCAAGGGAACGGCCACAGTATTGGAGCTTTCTTT.

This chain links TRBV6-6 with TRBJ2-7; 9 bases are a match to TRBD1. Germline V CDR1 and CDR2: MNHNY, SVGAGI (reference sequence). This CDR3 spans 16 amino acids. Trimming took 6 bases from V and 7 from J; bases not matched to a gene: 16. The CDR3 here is CASSPRTGQGAGEQYF. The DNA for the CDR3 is TGTGCCAGCAGCCCCCGAACGGGACAGGGAGCTGGGGAGCAGTACTTC.

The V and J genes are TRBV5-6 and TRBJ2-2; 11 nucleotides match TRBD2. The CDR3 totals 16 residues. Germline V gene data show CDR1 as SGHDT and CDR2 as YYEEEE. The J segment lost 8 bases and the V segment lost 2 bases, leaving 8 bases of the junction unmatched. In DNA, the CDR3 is TGTGCCAGCAGCTTTAGCGGGAGGGCCTATGTGGGGGAGCTGTTTTTT. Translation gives CASSFSGRAYVGELFF.

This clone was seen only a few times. Written as DNA, the CDR3 is TGTGCCAGCACCCAACAATACACCGGGGAGCTGTTTTTT. It specifies CASTQQYTGELFF. The chain couples TRBV11-2 to TRBJ2-2, with unresolved D. Trimming removed 7 bases from V and 3 bases from J, with 9 bases in between. The CDR3 runs to 13 residues. CDR1 and CDR2 from the germline V gene are SGHAT and FQNNGV.